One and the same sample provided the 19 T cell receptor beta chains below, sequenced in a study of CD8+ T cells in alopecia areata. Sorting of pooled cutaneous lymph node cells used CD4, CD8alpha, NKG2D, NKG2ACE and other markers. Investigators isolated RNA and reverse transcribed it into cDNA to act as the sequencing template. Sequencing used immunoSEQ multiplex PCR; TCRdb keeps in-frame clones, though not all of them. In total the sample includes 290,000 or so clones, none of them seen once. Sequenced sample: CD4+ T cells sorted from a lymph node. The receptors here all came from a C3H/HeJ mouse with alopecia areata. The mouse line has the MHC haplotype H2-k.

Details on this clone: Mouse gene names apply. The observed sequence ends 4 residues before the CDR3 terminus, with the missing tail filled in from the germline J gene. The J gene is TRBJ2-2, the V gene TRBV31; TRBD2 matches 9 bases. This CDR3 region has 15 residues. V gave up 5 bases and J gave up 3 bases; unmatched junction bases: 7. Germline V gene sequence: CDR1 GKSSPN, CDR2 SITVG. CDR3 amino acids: CAWDRLGDDTGQLYF. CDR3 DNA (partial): TGTGCCTGGGATCGACTGGGGGATGACACCGGG.

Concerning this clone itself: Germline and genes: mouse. The sequenced part of the CDR3 DNA is TGTGCCAGCAGTATGACTGGGGGGGCGCGAGCT. Its protein product is CASSMTGGARA. The complete CDR3 protein is CASSMTGGARAEQFF. The V gene is TRBV19, the J gene TRBJ2-1, with 12 bases aligning to TRBD2. Read data end 4 residues before the CDR3 end; the end is taken from the germline J gene. Germline V CDR1 and CDR2: FNHDT, SITEND (reference sequence). This CDR3 comprises 15 residues.

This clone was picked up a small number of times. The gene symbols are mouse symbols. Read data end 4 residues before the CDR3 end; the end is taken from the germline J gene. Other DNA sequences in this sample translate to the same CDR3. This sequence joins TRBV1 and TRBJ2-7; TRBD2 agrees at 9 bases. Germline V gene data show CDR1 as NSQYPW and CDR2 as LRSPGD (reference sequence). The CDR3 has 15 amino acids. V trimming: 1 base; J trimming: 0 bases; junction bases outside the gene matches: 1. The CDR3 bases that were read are TGCACCTGCAGTGCAGGACTGGGGGTCTCCTAT. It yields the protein CTCSAGLGVSY. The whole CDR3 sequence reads CTCSAGLGVSYEQYF.

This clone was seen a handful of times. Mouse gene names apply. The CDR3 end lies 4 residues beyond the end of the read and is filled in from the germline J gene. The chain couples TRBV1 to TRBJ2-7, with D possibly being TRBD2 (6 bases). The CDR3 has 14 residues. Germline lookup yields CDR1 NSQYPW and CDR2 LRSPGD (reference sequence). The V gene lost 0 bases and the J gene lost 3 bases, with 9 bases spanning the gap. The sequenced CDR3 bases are TGCACCTGCAGTGCAGAACTGGGCTTCTAT. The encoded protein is CTCSAELGFY. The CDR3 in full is CTCSAELGFYEQYF. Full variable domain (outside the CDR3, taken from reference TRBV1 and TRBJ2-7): VTLLEQNPRWRLVPRGQAVNLRCILKNSQYPWMSWYQQDLQKQLQWLFTLRSPGDKEVKSLPGADYLATRVTDTELRLQVANMSQGRTLYCTCSAELGFYEQYFGPGTRLTVL.

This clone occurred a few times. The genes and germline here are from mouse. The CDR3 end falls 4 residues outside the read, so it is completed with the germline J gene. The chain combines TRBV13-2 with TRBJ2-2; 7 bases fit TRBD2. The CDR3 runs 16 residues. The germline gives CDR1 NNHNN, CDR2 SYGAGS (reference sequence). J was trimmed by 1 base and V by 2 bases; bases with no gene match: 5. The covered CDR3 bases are TGTGCCAGCGGTGACGCGACTGGGCGAAACACCGGG. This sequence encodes CASGDATGRNTG. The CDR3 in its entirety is CASGDATGRNTGQLYF.

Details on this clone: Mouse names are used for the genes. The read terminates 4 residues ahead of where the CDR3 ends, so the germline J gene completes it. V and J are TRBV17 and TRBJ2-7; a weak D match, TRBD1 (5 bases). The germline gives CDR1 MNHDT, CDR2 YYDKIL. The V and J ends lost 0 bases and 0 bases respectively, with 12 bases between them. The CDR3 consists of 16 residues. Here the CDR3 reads CASSRDKGQSSYEQYF. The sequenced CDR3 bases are TGTGCTAGCAGTAGAGATAAAGGACAAAGCTCCTAT.

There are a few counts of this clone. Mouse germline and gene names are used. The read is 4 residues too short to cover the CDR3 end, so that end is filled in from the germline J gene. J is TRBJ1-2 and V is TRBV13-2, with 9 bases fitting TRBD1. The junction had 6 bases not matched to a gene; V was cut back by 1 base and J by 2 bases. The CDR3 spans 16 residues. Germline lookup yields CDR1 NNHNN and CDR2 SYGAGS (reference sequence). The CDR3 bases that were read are TGTGCCAGCGGTGATACAGGGGGCGCCCGGAACTCC. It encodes CASGDTGGARNS. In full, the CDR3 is CASGDTGGARNSDYTF.

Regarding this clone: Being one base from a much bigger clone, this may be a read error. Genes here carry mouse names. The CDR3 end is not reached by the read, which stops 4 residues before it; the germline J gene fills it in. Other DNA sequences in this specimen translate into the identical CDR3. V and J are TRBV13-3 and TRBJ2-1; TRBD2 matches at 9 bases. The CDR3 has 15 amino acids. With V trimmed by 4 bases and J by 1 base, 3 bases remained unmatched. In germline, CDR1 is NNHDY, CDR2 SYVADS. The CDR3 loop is CASSPDWGNYAEQFF. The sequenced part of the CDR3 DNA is TGTGCCAGCAGTCCCGACTGGGGGAACTATGCT.

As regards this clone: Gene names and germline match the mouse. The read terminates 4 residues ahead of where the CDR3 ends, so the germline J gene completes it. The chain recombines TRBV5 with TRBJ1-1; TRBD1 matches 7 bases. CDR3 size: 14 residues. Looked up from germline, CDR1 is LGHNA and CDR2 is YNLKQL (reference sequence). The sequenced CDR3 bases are TGTGCCAGCAGCCAAGATGACAGGGCGGCA. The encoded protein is CASSQDDRAA. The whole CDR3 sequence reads CASSQDDRAAEVFF.

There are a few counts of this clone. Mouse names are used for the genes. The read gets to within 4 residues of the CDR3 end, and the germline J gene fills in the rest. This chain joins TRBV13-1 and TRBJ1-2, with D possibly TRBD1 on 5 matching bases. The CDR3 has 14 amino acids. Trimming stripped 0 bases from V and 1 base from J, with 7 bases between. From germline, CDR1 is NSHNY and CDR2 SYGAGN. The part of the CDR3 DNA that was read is TGTGCCAGCAGTGATGGACAGAAAAACTCC. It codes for CASSDGQKNS. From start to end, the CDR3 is CASSDGQKNSDYTF.

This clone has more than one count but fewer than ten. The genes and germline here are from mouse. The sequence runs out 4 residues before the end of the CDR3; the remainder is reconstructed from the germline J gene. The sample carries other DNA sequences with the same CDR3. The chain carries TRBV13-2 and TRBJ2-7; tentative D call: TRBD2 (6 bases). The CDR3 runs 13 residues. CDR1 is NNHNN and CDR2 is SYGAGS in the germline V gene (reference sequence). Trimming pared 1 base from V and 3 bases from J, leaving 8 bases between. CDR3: CASGDPWGYEQYF. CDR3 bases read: TGTGCCAGCGGTGATCCCTGGGGCTAT.

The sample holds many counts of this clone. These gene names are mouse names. The CDR3 DNA, read in part, is TGCACCTGCAGTGCAGATCTGGCAAACTCC. This encodes CTCSADLANS. The entire CDR3 is CTCSADLANSDYTF. The V call is TRBV1, the J call TRBJ1-2, with D hard to call. The sequenced fragment ends 4 residues before the CDR3 boundary, so the rest is inferred from the germline J gene. Germline values: CDR1 NSQYPW, CDR2 LRSPGD (reference sequence). The CDR3 has 14 residues. Deletions cut 0 bases from V and 0 bases from J, with 5 bases between.

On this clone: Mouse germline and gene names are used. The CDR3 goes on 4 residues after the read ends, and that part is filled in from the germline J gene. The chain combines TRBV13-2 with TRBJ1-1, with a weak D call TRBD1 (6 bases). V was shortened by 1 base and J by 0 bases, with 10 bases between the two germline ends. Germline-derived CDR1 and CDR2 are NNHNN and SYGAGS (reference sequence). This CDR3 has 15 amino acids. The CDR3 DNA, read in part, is TGTGCCAGCGGTGATCCCGGGACAACAAACACA. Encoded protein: CASGDPGTTNT. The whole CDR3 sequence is CASGDPGTTNTEVFF.

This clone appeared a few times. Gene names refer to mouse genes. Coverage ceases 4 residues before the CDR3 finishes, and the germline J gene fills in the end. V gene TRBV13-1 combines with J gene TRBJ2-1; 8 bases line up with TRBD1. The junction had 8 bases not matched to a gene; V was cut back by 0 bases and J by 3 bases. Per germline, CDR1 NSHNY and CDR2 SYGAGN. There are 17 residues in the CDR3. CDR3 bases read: TGTGCCAGCAGTGATGCCCCCCACAGGGGGTTCTATGCT. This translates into CASSDAPHRGFYA. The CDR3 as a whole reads CASSDAPHRGFYAEQFF.

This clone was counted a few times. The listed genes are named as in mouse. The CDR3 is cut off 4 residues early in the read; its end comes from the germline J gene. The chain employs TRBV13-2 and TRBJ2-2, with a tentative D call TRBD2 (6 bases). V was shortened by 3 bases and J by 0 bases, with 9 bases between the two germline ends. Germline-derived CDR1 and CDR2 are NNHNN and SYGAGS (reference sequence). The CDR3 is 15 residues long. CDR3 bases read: TGTGCCAGCGGTGTCACTGGGACAAACACCGGG. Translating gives CASGVTGTNTG. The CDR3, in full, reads CASGVTGTNTGQLYF.

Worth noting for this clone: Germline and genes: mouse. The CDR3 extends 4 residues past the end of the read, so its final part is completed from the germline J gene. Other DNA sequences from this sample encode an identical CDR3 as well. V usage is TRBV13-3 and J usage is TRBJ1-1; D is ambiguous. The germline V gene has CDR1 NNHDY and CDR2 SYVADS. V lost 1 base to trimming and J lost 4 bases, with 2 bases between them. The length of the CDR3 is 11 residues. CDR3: CASSDSTEVFF. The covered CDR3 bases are TGTGCCAGCAGTGATAGCACA.

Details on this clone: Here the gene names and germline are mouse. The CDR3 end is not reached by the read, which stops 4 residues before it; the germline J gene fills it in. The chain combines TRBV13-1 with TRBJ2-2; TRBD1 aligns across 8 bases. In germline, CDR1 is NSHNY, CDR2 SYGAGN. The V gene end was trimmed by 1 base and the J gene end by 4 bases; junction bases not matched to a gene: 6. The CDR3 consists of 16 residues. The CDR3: CASSDQGARGTGQLYF. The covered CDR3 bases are TGTGCCAGCAGTGATCAGGGGGCGCGGGGCACCGGG.

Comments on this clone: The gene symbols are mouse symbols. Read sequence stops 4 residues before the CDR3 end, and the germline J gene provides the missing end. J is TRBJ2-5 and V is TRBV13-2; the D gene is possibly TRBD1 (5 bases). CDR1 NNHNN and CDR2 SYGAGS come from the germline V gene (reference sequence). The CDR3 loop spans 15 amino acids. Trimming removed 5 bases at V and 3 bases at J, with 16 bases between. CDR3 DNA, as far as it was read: TGTGCCAGCGGGAATTCCCTCGGACAACAAGAC. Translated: CASGNSLGQQD. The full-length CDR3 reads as CASGNSLGQQDTQYF.

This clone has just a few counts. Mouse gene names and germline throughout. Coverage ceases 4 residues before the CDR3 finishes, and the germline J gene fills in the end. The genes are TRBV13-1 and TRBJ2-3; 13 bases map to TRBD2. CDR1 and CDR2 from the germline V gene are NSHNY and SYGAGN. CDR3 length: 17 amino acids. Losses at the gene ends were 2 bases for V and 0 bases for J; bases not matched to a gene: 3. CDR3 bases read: TGTGCCAGCAGTGAGGGACTGGGGGGGACTAGTGCAGAA. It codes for CASSEGLGGTSAE. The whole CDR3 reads CASSEGLGGTSAETLYF.